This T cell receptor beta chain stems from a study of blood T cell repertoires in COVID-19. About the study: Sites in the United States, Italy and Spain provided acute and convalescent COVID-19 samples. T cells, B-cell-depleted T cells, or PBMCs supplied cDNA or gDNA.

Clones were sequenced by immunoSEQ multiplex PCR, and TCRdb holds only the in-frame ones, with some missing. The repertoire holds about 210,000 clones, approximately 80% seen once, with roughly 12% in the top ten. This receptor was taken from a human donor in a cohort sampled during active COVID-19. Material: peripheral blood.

Here the CDR3 reads CASSPPSGTSGYTF. The CDR3 DNA follows: TGTGCCAGCTCACCACCCTCCGGGACTTCGGGCTACACCTTC. The chain recombines TRBV18 with TRBJ1-2, with a tentative D call TRBD1 (5 bases). Per the germline V gene, CDR1 is KGHSH and CDR2 is LQKENI. V was clipped by 0 bases and J by 8 bases, with 13 bases between them. This CDR3 has 14 residues.